The 6 T cell receptor beta chains below all came from one sample that was sequenced in a study of beta chain features in type 1 diabetes. Reverse transcribing all isolated RNA meant expressed TCRB transcripts were sequenced. TCRdb keeps only in-frame clones here, not all; method: immunoSEQ multiplex PCR. There are 150,000 to 190,000 clones in the sample; more than 9.5% occur only once, and roughly 2% lies in the top ten. The sample consisted of central memory CD4+ T cells from blood. The receptors come from a man aged 18 to 30 in good health.

The gene calls are TRBV4-1 and TRBJ2-5, with unresolved D. Germline CDR1 reads MGHRA; CDR2 reads YSYEKL. CDR3 length: 14 amino acids. The ends were cut back, 1 base at V and 6 bases at J, with 12 bases in the middle. The CDR3 region is CASSQGKGKQTQYF. CDR3 coding DNA: TGCGCCAGCAGCCAAGGAAAAGGGAAACAGACCCAGTACTTC.

V is TRBV7-6 and J is TRBJ2-6; possible D gene TRBD1, 6 bases. Germline CDR1 is SGHVS and CDR2 is FNYEAQ. This CDR3 contains 19 residues. The germline V and J ends were trimmed by 4 bases and 4 bases, with 23 bases remaining between them. Here the CDR3 reads CASSSPPGVYSEGANVLTF. CDR3 DNA sequence: TGTGCCAGCAGCTCGCCTCCAGGGGTATACTCTGAAGGGGCCAACGTCCTGACTTTC.

This clone was found a few times. The chain employs TRBV4-3 and TRBJ2-1, with a weak D call TRBD2 (6 bases). Trimming stripped 0 bases from V and 11 bases from J, with 20 bases between. CDR3 size: 16 residues. Per the germline V gene, CDR1 is LGHNA and CDR2 is YSLEER. CDR3 residues: CASSQEGGLTAVKQFF. In DNA form, the CDR3 reads TGCGCCAGCAGCCAAGAGGGGGGTCTTACTGCAGTAAAGCAGTTCTTC.

This clone was seen only a few times. This chain connects TRBV7-9 to TRBJ1-1; possible D gene TRBD1, 5 bases. The CDR3 covers 14 residues. Trimming shortened V by 0 bases and J by 8 bases, and 13 bases separated the two germline ends. The germline V gene has CDR1 SEHNR and CDR2 FQNEAQ (reference sequence). CDR3 region: CASSLAIGQGEAFF. In nucleotides, the CDR3 is TGTGCCAGCAGCTTAGCGATAGGGCAGGGAGAAGCTTTCTTT.

This clone was found a few times. The chain combines TRBV18 with TRBJ2-3, with 9 bases fitting TRBD2. Germline values: CDR1 KGHSH, CDR2 LQKENI. This CDR3 region has 16 residues. Germline trimming cut 0 bases from V and 3 bases from J; bases unmatched to any gene: 4. CDR3 amino acids: CASSPPGLAGTDTQYF. CDR3 bases: TGTGCCAGCTCACCACCGGGGCTAGCGGGGACAGATACGCAGTATTTT.

The chain is built from TRBV7-2 and TRBJ2-6; 7 bases are a match to TRBD1. The CDR3 is 18 residues long. Trimming took 1 base from V and 0 from J; bases not matched to a gene: 6. The germline gives CDR1 SGHTA, CDR2 FQGNSA. CDR3 sequence: CASSLVGTDFSGANVLTF. The DNA for the CDR3 is TGTGCCAGCAGCTTAGTTGGGACAGACTTCTCTGGGGCCAACGTCCTGACTTTC. The full variable domain, completed using reference TRBV7-2 and TRBJ2-6, is GAGVSQSPSNKVTEKGKDVELRCDPISGHTALYWYRQSLGQGLEFLIYFQGNSAPDKSGLPSDRFSAERTGGSVSTLTIQRTQQEDSAVYLCASSLVGTDFSGANVLTFGAGSRLTVL.